This T cell receptor (beta chain) was observed in a study of T cell repertoires in cytomegalovirus infection. This clonotype was detected many times. The antigen is undetermined. From the reads, TCRdb called clonotypes with MiXCR, one entry per CDR3 protein. The data show hundreds of thousands of distinct CDR3 sequences, with roughly 36% seen just once and 15% to 20% held by the top ten. Trimming removed 4 bases at V and 9 bases at J, with 15 bases between. The CDR3 runs 13 residues. Per germline, CDR1 SGHTA and CDR2 FQGNSA. The receptor was derived from a human donor in good health (CMV status not recorded). Some clones in this sample may be carry-over from other donors' samples. This sequence joins TRBV7-2 and TRBJ1-2; no definite D call. The source was cultured PBMCs, collected from culture after CMV antigen stimulation. Here the CDR3 DNA reads TGTGCCAGCAGCTCCGGACCTCTTGAAAGCTACACCTTC. This codes for CASSSGPLESYTF.